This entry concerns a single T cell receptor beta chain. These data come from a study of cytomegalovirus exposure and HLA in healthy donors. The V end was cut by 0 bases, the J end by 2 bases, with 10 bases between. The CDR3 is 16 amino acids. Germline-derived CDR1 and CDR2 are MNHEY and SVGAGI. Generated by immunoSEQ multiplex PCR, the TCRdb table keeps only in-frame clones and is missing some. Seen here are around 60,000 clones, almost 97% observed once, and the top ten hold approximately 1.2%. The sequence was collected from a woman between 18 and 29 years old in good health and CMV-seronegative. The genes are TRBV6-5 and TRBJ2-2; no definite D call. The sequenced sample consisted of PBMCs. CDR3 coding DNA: TGTGCCAGCAGTTACTCGATGGGCACAAACACCGGGGAGCTGTTTTTT. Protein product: CASSYSMGTNTGELFF.